This T cell receptor beta chain was sequenced in a study of tumor and adjacent non-tumor tissue in lung cancer. At the level of the study: Aged roughly 30 to 76 years, patients included nine to eleven men and a few women with stage I to III disease.

Three rounds of nested PCR, following a modified ARM-PCR protocol, produced the TCRbeta library. TCRdb reprocessed the multiplex PCR reads via MiXCR and lists one record per CDR3 protein. Of under 95,000 distinct CDR3 sequences listed, 67% are singletons. The table lists this clonotype with a few counts. No cell sorting was done before RNA was extracted from the tissue. The sequencing input was lung tumor tissue. The receptor was derived from a man aged 55 to 70 with non-small cell lung cancer.

CDR3 coding DNA: TGTGCCAGCAGTTACTCGTCTGTGTTCAATCAGCCCCAGCATTTT. This encodes CASSYSSVFNQPQHF. This rearrangement joins TRBV6-2 or TRBV6-3 to TRBJ1-5, with unresolved D. The V end was cut by 0 bases, the J end by 3 bases, with 9 bases between. The germline V gene encodes CDR1 MNHEY and CDR2 SVGEGT. CDR3 length equals 15 residues.